Each of the 25 T cell receptor beta chains below was sequenced from the same sample in a study of post-analysis software for immune sequencing data. General study results and limits: Patients carried 4 or 5 TRBV segments more frequently than controls did, and TRBV5-6, TRBV5-1 and TRBV20-1 were among them.

Unique molecular identifiers were present in the TCR beta cDNA libraries. TCRdb used MiXCR to reprocess the PCR reads, holding one entry per CDR3 protein. The table has hundreds of thousands of distinct CDR3 sequences, 55% to 60% seen once; the top ten hold 11%. These receptors' targets are unknown. Sequenced sample: blood. The receptors stem from a girl aged 2 to 10 with multiple sclerosis.

This clonotype has only a few counts. The chain combines TRBV6-5 with TRBJ2-7, with D possibly being TRBD2 (5 bases). The germline V and J ends were trimmed by 5 bases and 0 bases, with 14 bases remaining between them. Per the germline V gene, CDR1 is MNHEY and CDR2 is SVGAGI. This CDR3 has 15 amino acids. CDR3 bases: TGTGCCAGCAGTCCTGGCGGGCGGCACTCCTACGAGCAGTACTTC. Translation gives CASSPGGRHSYEQYF.

The chain employs TRBV6-5 and TRBJ2-1, with D possibly TRBD2 on 6 matching bases. V lost 3 bases and J 4 bases, leaving 13 bases between the germline ends. The CDR3 runs 15 residues. In germline, CDR1 is MNHEY, CDR2 SVGAGI. This CDR3 is CASSYLTAGYNEQFF. CDR3 DNA sequence: TGTGCCAGCAGTTATCTGACGGCGGGGTACAATGAGCAGTTCTTC.

This clonotype was recorded once. V gene TRBV10-3 combines with J gene TRBJ1-5; 8 bases are a match to TRBD1. The CDR3 totals 18 residues. The junction had 13 bases not matched to a gene; V was cut back by 6 bases and J by 0 bases. Per the germline V gene, CDR1 is ENHRY and CDR2 is SYGVKD. CDR3 amino acids: CAIRKIGTGPHSNQPQHF. CDR3 nucleotide sequence: TGTGCCATCAGGAAGATCGGGACAGGCCCCCATAGCAATCAGCCCCAGCATTTT.

V and J are TRBV12-3 or TRBV12-4 and TRBJ2-3, with 7 bases that match TRBD2. Trimming at V came to 5 bases and at J to 1 base, leaving 6 bases not matched to a gene. The CDR3 spans 15 residues. The CDR3 spells CASSLRSGGTDTQYF. The CDR3 bases are TGTGCCAGCAGTCTGCGAAGCGGGGGCACAGATACGCAGTATTTT.

A few counts support this clonotype. CDR3 coding DNA: TGTGCCACTACCGGGACGTCAGGGGATCAGCCCCAGCATTTT. It is translated as CATTGTSGDQPQHF. This chain connects TRBV10-3 to TRBJ1-5, with D possibly matching TRBD1 (6 bases). CDR1 and CDR2 from the germline V gene are ENHRY and SYGVKD. The CDR3 contains 14 residues. The V gene lost 10 bases and the J gene lost 5 bases, with 18 bases spanning the gap.

The rearrangement links TRBV29-1 to TRBJ1-2; 9 bases are shared with TRBD1. V dropped 6 bases and J dropped 6; count of bases not matched to a gene: 2. The CDR3 is 11 amino acids. Looked up from germline, CDR1 is SQVTM and CDR2 is ANQGSEA. CDR3 sequence (DNA): TGCAGCGTAAGGGACAGGGATGGCTACACCTTC. Translation: CSVRDRDGYTF.

The genes are TRBV4-1 and TRBJ2-1; the D is unclear. This CDR3 is built from 16 residues. V lost 2 bases and J 3 bases, leaving 14 bases between the germline ends. The germline V gene has CDR1 MGHRA and CDR2 YSYEKL. The CDR3 nucleotides are TGCGCCAGCAGCCAAACCGACACTATTGGCTACAATGAGCAGTTCTTC. It specifies CASSQTDTIGYNEQFF.

This chain uses TRBV20-1 with TRBJ2-1; 8 nucleotides align to TRBD2. Germline loops: CDR1 DFQATT, CDR2 SNEGSKA (reference sequence). The CDR3 runs 16 residues. V trimming: 1 base; J trimming: 6 bases; junction bases outside the gene matches: 11. The CDR3 sequence is CSARVPGRALSNEQFF. The CDR3 bases are TGCAGTGCTAGAGTACCCGGGAGGGCCTTGTCCAATGAGCAGTTCTTC.

V and J are TRBV29-1 and TRBJ2-5; TRBD1 is a possible D gene (7 bases). This CDR3 has 13 amino acids. Germline V gene data show CDR1 as SQVTM and CDR2 as ANQGSEA. With 4 bases removed from V and 5 bases from J, the gap between germline ends came to 14 bases. The CDR3, as DNA: TGCAGCGTTGCTTACAGGGGAGGCGAGACCCAGTACTTC. Its protein is CSVAYRGGETQYF.

CDR3: CASSQDGAEVLYEQYF. DNA for the CDR3: TGTGCCAGCAGCCAAGATGGGGCGGAAGTACTCTACGAGCAGTACTTC. The chain recombines TRBV4-2 with TRBJ2-7, with TRBD1 as a possible D gene (5 bases). Germline CDR1 LGHNA, CDR2 YNFKEQ. There are 16 residues in the CDR3. Trimming cost V 0 bases and J 3 bases, with 15 bases left between them.

The table lists this clonotype with a few counts. J is TRBJ2-7 and V is TRBV5-1, with 9 positions matching TRBD2. With 2 bases clipped from V and 2 bases from J, the junction kept 11 bases outside the gene matches. The CDR3 runs 17 residues. Germline loops: CDR1 SGHRS, CDR2 YFSETQ. CDR3 region: CASSLGLIAGDAYEQYF. The CDR3, as DNA: TGCGCCAGCAGCTTAGGTCTTATAGCGGGAGACGCCTACGAGCAGTACTTC.

This sequence joins TRBV29-1 and TRBJ2-2; possibly TRBD2 for D (6 bases). From germline, CDR1 is SQVTM and CDR2 ANQGSEA. This CDR3 region has 13 residues. The V end lost 4 bases, the J end lost 6 bases, and 12 bases lay between the germline ends. CDR3 coding DNA: TGCAGCGTTGGGTCCAGGGAGGCCGGGGAGCTGTTTTTT. Protein sequence: CSVGSREAGELFF.

This clonotype has just a few counts. The rearrangement joins TRBV29-1 to TRBJ2-1; possibly TRBD2 for D (5 bases). Trimming pared 2 bases from V and 4 bases from J, leaving 12 bases between. The V gene's germline CDR1 is SQVTM and CDR2 ANQGSEA. This CDR3 contains 14 residues. This CDR3 is CSVETVTRYNEQFF. CDR3 nucleotides: TGCAGCGTTGAAACAGTTACTAGGTACAATGAGCAGTTCTTC.

This clonotype came up a few times. The V and J genes are TRBV18 and TRBJ1-2; D might be TRBD1 (6 bases). This CDR3 is 14 amino acids long. CDR1 and CDR2 (germline): KGHSH, LQKENI. Trimming removed 2 bases from V and 6 bases from J, with 13 bases in between. CDR3 region: CASSPLSDSNGYTF. CDR3 DNA: TGTGCCAGCTCACCATTGTCGGACAGCAATGGCTACACCTTC.

This clonotype was seen just once. The chain couples TRBV5-1 to TRBJ1-1; possible D gene TRBD1, 6 bases. CDR3 length: 13 residues. Trimming pared 4 bases from V and 6 bases from J, leaving 13 bases between. Germline CDR1 reads SGHRS; CDR2 reads YFSETQ. The CDR3 is CASSVTGSAEAFF. The CDR3 DNA sequence: TGCGCCAGCAGCGTTACAGGGAGCGCTGAAGCTTTCTTT.

This clonotype appeared a few times. This chain joins TRBV2 and TRBJ2-5; 8 bases map to TRBD2. V lost 5 bases to trimming and J lost 5 bases; unmatched junction nucleotides: 19. The CDR3 sequence is 18 residues long. Looked up from germline, CDR1 is SNHLY and CDR2 is FYNNEI. For the CDR3, the DNA is TGTGCCAGCAGTTTTGGGCCCGGGGTCAGCGGGAGATCGGAGACCCAGTACTTC. Protein sequence: CASSFGPGVSGRSETQYF. Looking up the rest from reference TRBV2 and TRBJ2-5 gives the full variable domain: EPEVTQTPSHQVTQMGQEVILRCVPISNHLYFYWYRQILGQKVEFLVSFYNNEISEKSEIFDDQFSVERPDGSNFTLKIRSTKLEDSAMYFCASSFGPGVSGRSETQYFGPGTRLLVL.

The J gene is TRBJ2-7, the V gene TRBV6-1, with D possibly being TRBD1 (6 bases). The CDR3 extends over 16 amino acids. Trimming cost V 11 bases and J 3 bases, with 26 bases left between them. Germline CDR1 reads MNHNS; CDR2 reads SASEGT. CDR3 residues: CAGNRTASSYLYEQYF. The CDR3 DNA is TGTGCCGGCAATCGGACAGCTTCATCCTACCTCTACGAGCAGTACTTC.

V and J are TRBV19 and TRBJ2-5, with D maybe TRBD2 (6 bases). The DNA matches TRBJ2-7 better at its end, which makes the J call doubtful. Looked up from germline, CDR1 is LNHDA and CDR2 is SQIVND (reference sequence). The CDR3 sequence is 11 residues long. CDR3 sequence (DNA): TGTGCCAGTAGTGGAGGGGTCGAGCAGTACTTC. Translating it yields CASSGGVEQYF.

This clonotype was seen once. This chain connects TRBV29-1 to TRBJ2-1, with 10 bases fitting TRBD2. The germline gives CDR1 SQVTM, CDR2 ANQGSEA. Trimming took 6 bases from V and 9 from J; bases not matched to a gene: 17. This CDR3 has 16 amino acids. The CDR3 protein is CSVVGLASVKFGEQFF. The CDR3 region has the DNA TGCAGCGTGGTGGGACTAGCGTCGGTAAAATTCGGTGAGCAGTTCTTC.

The gene calls are TRBV7-9 and TRBJ2-2; D possibly corresponds to TRBD2 (5 bases). The CDR3 is made up of 13 amino acids. The germline V gene has CDR1 SEHNR and CDR2 FQNEAQ (reference sequence). The V end lost 5 bases, the J end lost 10 bases, and 14 bases lay between the germline ends. The CDR3 sequence is CASSLFGAEELFF. For the CDR3, the DNA is TGTGCCAGCAGCCTGTTCGGAGCGGAGGAGCTGTTTTTT.

This sequence joins TRBV11-2 and TRBJ2-6; TRBD1 might be the D (6 bases). Germline lookup yields CDR1 SGHAT and CDR2 FQNNGV. Trimming pared 2 bases from V and 0 bases from J, leaving 17 bases between. CDR3 length equals 19 residues. The CDR3 protein is CASSLPRDRQISGANVLTF. The CDR3 DNA is TGTGCCAGCAGCTTACCCAGAGACAGGCAAATCTCTGGGGCCAACGTCCTGACTTTC.

The rearrangement links TRBV10-3 to TRBJ1-2; 10 bases line up with TRBD1. Unmatched junction bases numbered 11, after V lost 6 bases and J lost 7 bases. The CDR3 covers 15 residues. The germline CDR1 and CDR2 sequences are ENHRY and SYGVKD. The CDR3 reads CAIRAFETGGGGYTF. As DNA, the CDR3 is TGTGCCATCAGGGCGTTCGAGACAGGGGGCGGTGGCTACACCTTC.

The chain uses TRBV29-1 and TRBJ2-5; no clear D gene. Germline CDR1 is SQVTM and CDR2 is ANQGSEA. V was cut by 7 bases and J by 0 bases, with 15 bases left in between. This CDR3 is built from 14 residues. The CDR3 region is CSATSTWYQETQYF. The CDR3 bases are TGCAGCGCTACCTCCACATGGTACCAAGAGACCCAGTACTTC.

The CDR3 nucleotides are TGTGCCAGCAGTCCCAGGGACTACCAACAAGAGACCCAGTACTTC. This sequence encodes CASSPRDYQQETQYF. The chain links TRBV12-3 or TRBV12-4 to TRBJ2-5, with 7 bases identical to TRBD2. V was pared by 5 bases and J by 2 bases, with 8 bases of the junction left unmatched. The CDR3 length is 15 residues.

The CDR3 nucleotides read TGCGCCAGCAGCGTTGGGACTACCGGTTTCAATGAGCAGTTCTTC. Protein: CASSVGTTGFNEQFF. The chain employs TRBV5-1 and TRBJ2-1; 7 nucleotides line up with TRBD2. V was pared by 4 bases and J by 6 bases, with 10 bases of the junction left unmatched. CDR3 length: 15 amino acids. Germline V lookup: CDR1 SGHRS, CDR2 YFSETQ.